This TCR beta chain was identified during a study of T cell responses to AZD1222 COVID-19 vaccine. Overall study findings and caveats: A rise in Spike-specific TCR breadth and depth followed two AZD1222 doses.

TCRdb's table, derived via immunoSEQ multiplex PCR, lists solely in-frame clones and lacks some. The sample has 120,000 to 150,000 clones; approximately 90% are singletons. Concerning this clone itself: Its antigen is not known.

V lost 5 bases to trimming and J lost 0 bases, with 17 bases between them. CDR1 and CDR2 from the germline V gene are SGHTA and FQGNSA. There are 17 residues in the CDR3. This receptor was obtained from an adult who received the AZD1222 COVID-19 vaccine. The chain carries TRBV7-2 and TRBJ1-3; unclear D gene. The sample consisted of peripheral blood, taken 28 days after the second AZD1222 dose. CDR3 coding DNA: TGTGCCAGCAGCAACGCACCTCCCGTAGCCTCTGGAAACACCATATATTTT. Translated, it gives CASSNAPPVASGNTIYF.